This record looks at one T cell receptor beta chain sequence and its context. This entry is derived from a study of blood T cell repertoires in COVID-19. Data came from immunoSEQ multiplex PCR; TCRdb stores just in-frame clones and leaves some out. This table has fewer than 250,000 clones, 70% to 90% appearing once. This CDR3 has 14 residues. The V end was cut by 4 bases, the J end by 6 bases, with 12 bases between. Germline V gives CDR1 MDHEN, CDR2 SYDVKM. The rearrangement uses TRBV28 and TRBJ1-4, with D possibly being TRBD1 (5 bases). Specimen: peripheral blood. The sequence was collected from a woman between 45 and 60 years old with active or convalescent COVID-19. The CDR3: CASSSGGVDEKLFF. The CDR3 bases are TGTGCCAGCAGTTCGGGGGGTGTTGATGAAAAACTGTTTTTT.